The 24 T cell receptor beta chains listed next were all sequenced from one sample in a study of technical replicates of blood from several donors. Sequencing used immunoSEQ multiplex PCR; TCRdb keeps in-frame clones, though not all of them. The repertoire holds approximately 100,000 clones, with nearly 97% as singletons. Material: T cells isolated from PBMCs. These receptors all come from a human donor in good health.

The chain has TRBV5-1 and TRBJ1-2, with D tentatively TRBD1 (6 bases). Per germline, CDR1 SGHRS and CDR2 YFSETQ. The CDR3 runs 12 residues. V lost 0 bases to trimming and J lost 8 bases, with 8 bases between them. In DNA, the CDR3 is TGCGCCAGCAGCTTGGATGGACAGGGCTACACCTTC. This gives the protein CASSLDGQGYTF.

This chain joins TRBV9 and TRBJ2-7; TRBD2 matches 8 bases. Germline assignment: CDR1 SGDLS and CDR2 YYNGEE. The junction had 4 bases not matched to a gene; V was cut back by 0 bases and J by 5 bases. The CDR3 spans 14 residues. The CDR3 sequence: CASSVAPGGHEQYF. CDR3 bases: TGTGCCAGCAGCGTAGCCCCGGGGGGGCACGAGCAGTACTTC.

The gene calls are TRBV7-9 and TRBJ1-1; D gene uncertain. Germline loops: CDR1 SEHNR, CDR2 FQNEAQ (reference sequence). This CDR3 has 15 residues. V shed 4 bases and J shed 0 bases, with 12 bases lying between them. Written as DNA, the CDR3 is TGTGCCAGCAGCTCCCAGTCGGGGATGAACACTGAAGCTTTCTTT. Protein: CASSSQSGMNTEAFF.

The CDR3 here is CASSTRTSGRNTQYF. In DNA, the CDR3 is TGTGCCAGCAGCACACGGACTAGCGGGCGTAATACGCAGTATTTT. J is TRBJ2-3 and V is TRBV13; 11 nucleotides line up with TRBD2. Unmatched junction bases numbered 8, after V lost 5 bases and J lost 7 bases. This CDR3 has 15 residues. In germline, CDR1 is PRHDT, CDR2 FYEKMQ (reference sequence). The whole variable domain, filled in from reference TRBV13 and TRBJ2-3, reads AAGVIQSPRHLIKEKRETATLKCYPIPRHDTVYWYQQGPGQDPQFLISFYEKMQSDKGSIPDRFSAQQFSDYHSELNMSSLELGDSALYFCASSTRTSGRNTQYFGPGTRLTVL.

Regarding this clone: At one end, the junction sequence differs from germline, possibly due to a read error. The J gene is TRBJ1-4, the V gene TRBV2, with D uncertain. The CDR3 contains 12 residues. Germline CDR1 SNHLY, CDR2 FYNNEI. The CDR3, as DNA: TGTGCCAGCACTGAACAGAATGAAAAACTGTTTTTT. It yields the protein CASTEQNEKLFF.

J is TRBJ1-1 and V is TRBV6-5; TRBD1 matches 8 bases. This CDR3 has 16 amino acids. CDR1 and CDR2 from the germline V gene are MNHEY and SVGAGI. Trimming took 4 bases from V and 3 from J; bases not matched to a gene: 10. As DNA, the CDR3 is TGTGCCAGCAGTTCGGACAGGGTAAGGCGGCACACTGAAGCTTTCTTT. Its translation: CASSSDRVRRHTEAFF.

This clone was seen only once. V gene TRBV10-3 combines with J gene TRBJ2-5, with 9 positions matching TRBD2. The CDR3 covers 14 residues. The germline V gene encodes CDR1 ENHRY and CDR2 SYGVKD. The ends lost 9 bases at V and 2 bases at J; junction bases unmatched: 7. The CDR3 spells CAIDSGGRQETQYF. In nucleotides, the CDR3 is TGTGCCATAGATAGCGGGGGACGGCAAGAGACCCAGTACTTC.

This chain uses TRBV2 with TRBJ2-2; D is possibly TRBD2 (5 bases). This CDR3 has 13 residues. The V end was cut by 9 bases, the J end by 6 bases, with 14 bases between. The germline V gene has CDR1 SNHLY and CDR2 FYNNEI. CDR3 in amino acids: CASSEGPAGELFF. CDR3 DNA: TGTGCCAGTAGCGAGGGCCCCGCCGGGGAGCTGTTTTTT.

The chain links TRBV7-9 to TRBJ2-7; weak D call: TRBD1 (6 bases). The length of the CDR3 is 15 residues. Germline V gene sequence: CDR1 SEHNR, CDR2 FQNEAQ (reference sequence). V was trimmed by 2 bases and J by 5 bases, leaving 16 bases between them. CDR3 sequence (DNA): TGTGCCAGCAGCTTAATAACAGGGTCATCTCACGAGCAGTACTTC. Amino acid sequence: CASSLITGSSHEQYF.

The J gene is TRBJ2-1, the V gene TRBV11-2, with 10 bases identical to TRBD2. From germline, CDR1 is SGHAT and CDR2 FQNNGV. This CDR3 has 17 residues. With V trimmed by 0 bases and J by 2 bases, 4 bases remained unmatched. CDR3 coding DNA: TGTGCCAGCAGCTTAGACCCTAGCGGGGGCGCCTACAATGAGCAGTTCTTC. Amino acid sequence: CASSLDPSGGAYNEQFF. The full variable domain, completed using reference TRBV11-2 and TRBJ2-1, is EAGVAQSPRYKIIEKRQSVAFWCNPISGHATLYWYQQILGQGPKLLIQFQNNGVVDDSQLPKDRFSAERLKGVDSTLKIQPAKLEDSAVYLCASSLDPSGGAYNEQFFGPGTRLTVL.

The chain recombines TRBV5-8 with TRBJ1-2; D gene unclear. CDR1 is SGHTS and CDR2 is YDEGEE in the germline V gene. The CDR3 is 12 amino acids. Trimming removed 1 base at V and 3 bases at J, with 4 bases between. The CDR3 is CASSLFDYGYTF. CDR3 sequence (DNA): TGTGCCAGCAGCTTGTTCGACTATGGCTACACCTTC.

This clone was seen once. This sequence joins TRBV5-1 and TRBJ1-2; D may be TRBD1 (5 bases). CDR1 is SGHRS and CDR2 is YFSETQ in the germline V gene. The CDR3 is made up of 14 amino acids. V was shortened by 2 bases and J by 3 bases, with 11 bases between the two germline ends. This CDR3 reads CASSLSQGHYGYTF. For the CDR3, the DNA is TGCGCCAGCAGCTTATCTCAGGGCCACTATGGCTACACCTTC.

V gene TRBV7-9 combines with J gene TRBJ2-7; a possible D gene is TRBD2 (5 bases). Trimming removed 4 bases at V and 2 bases at J, with 15 bases between. From germline, CDR1 is SEHNR and CDR2 FQNEAQ (reference sequence). The CDR3 has 15 residues. CDR3: CASSSFGSAAYEQYF. Written as DNA, the CDR3 is TGTGCCAGCAGCTCCTTCGGATCAGCGGCCTACGAGCAGTACTTC.

This clone showed up just once. The J gene is TRBJ2-5, the V gene TRBV11-3; perhaps TRBD2 as D (5 bases). The germline V gene has CDR1 SGHNT and CDR2 YENEEA. V lost 1 base, J lost 5 bases, and 17 bases lay in between. This CDR3 region has 16 residues. The CDR3, as DNA: TGTGCCAGCAGCTTAGGAGGTTGGGCTCGAGGGGAGACCCAGTACTTC. Its translation: CASSLGGWARGETQYF.

The V gene is TRBV19, the J gene TRBJ2-2; D might be TRBD1 (6 bases). The V gene lost 10 bases and the J gene lost 5 bases, with 14 bases spanning the gap. This CDR3 contains 13 residues. Germline V CDR1 and CDR2: LNHDA, SQIVND (reference sequence). The CDR3 DNA sequence: TGTGCCACGACGACAGGACCAACCGGGGAGCTGTTTTTT. Amino acid sequence: CATTTGPTGELFF. The full variable domain, its missing parts supplied by reference TRBV19 and TRBJ2-2, is DGGITQSPKYLFRKEGQNVTLSCEQNLNHDAMYWYRQDPGQGLRLIYYSQIVNDFQKGDIAEGYSVSREKKESFPLTVTSAQKNPTAFYLCATTTGPTGELFFGEGSRLTVL.

In DNA, the CDR3 is TGTGCCAGCAGCTTAGTATCCCAGGGCTCTAATGAAAAACTGTTTTTT. Translation gives CASSLVSQGSNEKLFF. V usage is TRBV7-8 and J usage is TRBJ1-4; D perhaps matches TRBD1 (5 bases). The V gene's germline CDR1 is SGHVS and CDR2 FQNEAQ. The CDR3 is 16 amino acids. The V gene lost 1 base and the J gene lost 3 bases, with 12 bases spanning the gap.

V gene TRBV9 combines with J gene TRBJ2-1; 9 nucleotides align to TRBD2. The V and J ends lost 0 bases and 6 bases, in that order; junction bases with no gene match: 10. Germline V gives CDR1 SGDLS, CDR2 YYNGEE. CDR3 size: 17 residues. The CDR3 DNA reads as TGTGCCAGCAGCGTAGGTAGCCCTAGCGGGATTTCCAATGAGCAGTTCTTC. This codes for CASSVGSPSGISNEQFF.

The rearrangement joins TRBV2 to TRBJ1-1; D gene uncertain. From germline, CDR1 is SNHLY and CDR2 FYNNEI. V lost 4 bases and J 1 base, leaving 10 bases between the germline ends. CDR3 size: 14 residues. Written as DNA, the CDR3 is TGTGCCAGCAGTGTAACAGATCGGAACACTGAAGCTTTCTTT. It encodes CASSVTDRNTEAFF.

This chain uses TRBV11-1 with TRBJ2-7; D might be TRBD2 (5 bases). The CDR3 sequence is 14 residues long. Per germline, CDR1 SGHAT and CDR2 FQDESV (reference sequence). Trimming pared 5 bases from V and 4 bases from J, leaving 15 bases between. DNA of the CDR3: TGTGCCAGCAGCCAAGACCGGAGGCGGTACGAGCAGTACTTC. This sequence encodes CASSQDRRRYEQYF.

The gene calls are TRBV5-5 and TRBJ2-7; D perhaps matches TRBD2 (6 bases). The CDR3 consists of 16 residues. Germline V gene sequence: CDR1 SGHKS, CDR2 YYEKEE (reference sequence). V was trimmed by 1 base and J by 7 bases, leaving 21 bases between them. The CDR3 here is CASSLFISSGALEQYF. The CDR3 DNA follows: TGTGCCAGCAGCTTGTTTATCAGTAGCGGAGCCCTAGAGCAGTACTTC.

The chain employs TRBV15 and TRBJ2-7, with TRBD2 matching over 9 bases. V lost 3 bases to trimming and J lost 4 bases; unmatched junction nucleotides: 10. Germline V gives CDR1 LNHNV, CDR2 YYDKDF (reference sequence). The CDR3 consists of 16 residues. The CDR3 loop is CATSSQVGGRGYEQYF. The DNA for the CDR3 is TGTGCCACCAGCAGCCAGGTTGGCGGGAGGGGATACGAGCAGTACTTC. The full variable domain, rest sourced from reference TRBV15 and TRBJ2-7, is DAMVIQNPRYQVTQFGKPVTLSCSQTLNHNVMYWYQQKSSQAPKLLFHYYDKDFNNEADTPDNFQSRRPNTSFCFLDIRSPGLGDTAMYLCATSSQVGGRGYEQYFGPGTRLTVT.

The chain has TRBV15 and TRBJ1-1; D perhaps matches TRBD1 (5 bases). Germline assignment: CDR1 LNHNV and CDR2 YYDKDF (reference sequence). Trimming pared 0 bases from V and 5 bases from J, leaving 13 bases between. The CDR3 loop spans 15 amino acids. The CDR3 DNA reads as TGTGCCACCAGCAGAGATCGGGCAGGGAAAACTGAAGCTTTCTTT. This codes for CATSRDRAGKTEAFF.

The genes are TRBV27 and TRBJ1-2; D is perhaps TRBD1 (6 bases). V dropped 5 bases and J dropped 2 bases, with 18 bases sitting between them. This CDR3 comprises 16 residues. Looked up from germline, CDR1 is MNHEY and CDR2 is SMNVEV (reference sequence). The CDR3 bases are TGTGCCAGCAGTCCCCCCGGGGGGCCAGCCAACTATGGCTACACCTTC. Protein sequence: CASSPPGGPANYGYTF.

The chain uses TRBV29-1 and TRBJ2-7; D remains ambiguous. The CDR3 covers 14 residues. Germline values: CDR1 SQVTM, CDR2 ANQGSEA. V lost 4 bases, J lost 1 base, and 14 bases lay in between. The CDR3 region is CSVVSLTNSYEQYF. CDR3 bases: TGCAGCGTTGTGAGTCTCACCAATTCCTACGAGCAGTACTTC.